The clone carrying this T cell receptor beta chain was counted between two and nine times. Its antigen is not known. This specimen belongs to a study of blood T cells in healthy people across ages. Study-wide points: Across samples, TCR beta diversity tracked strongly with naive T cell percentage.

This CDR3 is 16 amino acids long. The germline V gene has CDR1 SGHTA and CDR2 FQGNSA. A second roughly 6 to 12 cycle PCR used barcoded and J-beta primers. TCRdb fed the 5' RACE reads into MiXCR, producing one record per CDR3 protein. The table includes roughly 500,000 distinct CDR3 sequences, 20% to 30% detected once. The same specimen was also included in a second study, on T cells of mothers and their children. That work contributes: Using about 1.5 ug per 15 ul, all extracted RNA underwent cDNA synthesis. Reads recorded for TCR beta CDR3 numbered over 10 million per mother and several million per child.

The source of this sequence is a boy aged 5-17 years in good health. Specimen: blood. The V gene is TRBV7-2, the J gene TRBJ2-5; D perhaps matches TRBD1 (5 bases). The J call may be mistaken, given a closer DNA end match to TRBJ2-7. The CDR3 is CASSYTDGALSYEQYF. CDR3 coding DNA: TGTGCCAGCAGCTACACCGATGGGGCGCTCTCCTACGAGCAGTACTTC.